A single TCR beta chain is shown here with its context. Its specificity is unknown. Healthy individuals of Caucasian origin from Russia, aged 6 to 90, served as donors. This entry is derived from a study of blood T cells in healthy people across ages. General study results and limits: When one million T cells were used, diversity estimates were thought to be underestimates.

Germline loops: CDR1 SGHTA, CDR2 FQGNSA. V lost 4 bases and J lost 2; bases outside the gene matches: 4. The CDR3 has 14 amino acids. A second about 7 to 12 cycle PCR used barcoded and J-beta primers. Each sample provided no less than 2.5 million CDR3-containing paired-end reads. One entry per CDR3 protein, called by TCRdb with MiXCR from the 5' RACE reads. Of approximately 350,000 distinct CDR3 sequences in the sample, roughly half were seen once. This clonotype was sampled from a man aged 55 to 70 in good health. The specimen sequenced was blood. The rearrangement uses TRBV7-2 and TRBJ2-7, with 8 nucleotides matching TRBD2. The CDR3: CASSSRAGAYEQYF. DNA for the CDR3: TGTGCCAGCAGCTCGCGAGCGGGGGCCTACGAGCAGTACTTC.